This T cell receptor beta chain was identified during a study of T cells after yellow fever vaccination. In germline, CDR1 is LNHNV, CDR2 YYDKDF (reference sequence). The CDR3 contains 13 residues. V was shortened by 0 bases and J by 2 bases, with 5 bases between the two germline ends. TCRdb re-derived calls from the 5' RACE reads in MiXCR, one entry per CDR3 protein. The sample has hundreds of thousands of distinct CDR3 sequences, approximately 13% seen once. The sequences come from PBMCs, collected on the day of the yellow fever booster vaccination. V gene TRBV15 combines with J gene TRBJ2-7, with D unclear. The receptor was isolated from a man between 25 and 39 years old who received the YFV17D yellow fever vaccine. The CDR3 bases are TGTGCCACCAGCAGAGAGGAAGCCTACGAGCAGTACTTC. Its protein product is CATSREEAYEQYF.